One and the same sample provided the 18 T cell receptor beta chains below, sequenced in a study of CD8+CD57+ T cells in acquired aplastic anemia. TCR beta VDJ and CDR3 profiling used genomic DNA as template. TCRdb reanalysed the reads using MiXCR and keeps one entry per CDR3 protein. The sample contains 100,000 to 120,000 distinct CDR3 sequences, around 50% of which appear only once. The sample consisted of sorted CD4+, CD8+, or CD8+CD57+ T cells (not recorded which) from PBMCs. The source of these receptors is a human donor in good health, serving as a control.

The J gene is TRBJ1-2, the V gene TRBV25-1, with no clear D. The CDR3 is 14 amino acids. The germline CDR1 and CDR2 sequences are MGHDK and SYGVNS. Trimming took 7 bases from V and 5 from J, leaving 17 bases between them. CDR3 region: CASIVGRQPYGYTF. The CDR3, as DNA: TGTGCCAGCATCGTCGGCCGACAACCATATGGCTACACCTTC.

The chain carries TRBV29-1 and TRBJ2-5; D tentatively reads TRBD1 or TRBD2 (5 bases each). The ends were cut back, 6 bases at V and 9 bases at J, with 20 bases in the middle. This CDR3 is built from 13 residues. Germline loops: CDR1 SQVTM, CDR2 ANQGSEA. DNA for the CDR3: TGCAGCGTATCTCGGGACGTGGGATCGTCCCAGTACTTC. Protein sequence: CSVSRDVGSSQYF. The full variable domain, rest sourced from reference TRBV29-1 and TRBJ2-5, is SAVISQKPSRDICQRGTSLTIQCQVDSQVTMMFWYRQQPGQSLTLIATANQGSEATYESGFVIDKFPISRPNLTFSTLTVSNMSPEDSSIYLCSVSRDVGSSQYFGPGTRLLVL.

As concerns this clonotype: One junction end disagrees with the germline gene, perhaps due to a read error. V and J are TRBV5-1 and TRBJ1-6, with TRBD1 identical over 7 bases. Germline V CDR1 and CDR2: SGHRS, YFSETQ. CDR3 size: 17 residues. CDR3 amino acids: CACSLGTAPSNNSPLHF. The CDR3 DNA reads TGCGCCTGCAGCTTGGGGACAGCACCTAGTAATAATTCACCCCTCCACTTT. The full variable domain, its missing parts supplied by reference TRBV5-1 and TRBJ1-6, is KAGVTQTPRYLIKTRGQQVTLSCSPISGHRSVSWYQQTPGQGLQFLFEYFSETQRNKGNFPGRFSGRQFSNSRSEMNVSTLELGDSALYLCACSLGTAPSNNSPLHFGNGTRLTVT.

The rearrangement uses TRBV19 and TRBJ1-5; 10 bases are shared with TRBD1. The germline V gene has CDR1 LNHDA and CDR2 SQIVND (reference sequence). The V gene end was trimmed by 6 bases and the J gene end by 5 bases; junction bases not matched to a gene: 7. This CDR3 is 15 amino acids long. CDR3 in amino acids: CASRTGQGRYQPQHF. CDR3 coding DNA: TGTGCCAGTAGGACGGGACAGGGGAGGTATCAGCCCCAGCATTTT. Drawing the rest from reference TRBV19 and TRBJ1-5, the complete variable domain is DGGITQSPKYLFRKEGQNVTLSCEQNLNHDAMYWYRQDPGQGLRLIYYSQIVNDFQKGDIAEGYSVSREKKESFPLTVTSAQKNPTAFYLCASRTGQGRYQPQHFGDGTRLSIL.

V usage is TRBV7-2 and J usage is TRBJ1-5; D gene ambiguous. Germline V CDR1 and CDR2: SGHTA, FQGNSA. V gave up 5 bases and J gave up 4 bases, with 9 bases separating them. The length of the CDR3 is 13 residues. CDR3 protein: CASSETRNQPQHF. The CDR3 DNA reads TGTGCCAGCAGCGAAACACGGAATCAGCCCCAGCATTTT.

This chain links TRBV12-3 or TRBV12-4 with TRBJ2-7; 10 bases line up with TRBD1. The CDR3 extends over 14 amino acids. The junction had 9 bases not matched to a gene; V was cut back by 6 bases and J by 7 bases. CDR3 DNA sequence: TGTGCCAGCAGCCCTAGACAGGGGGCTTGGGAGCAGTACTTC. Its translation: CASSPRQGAWEQYF.

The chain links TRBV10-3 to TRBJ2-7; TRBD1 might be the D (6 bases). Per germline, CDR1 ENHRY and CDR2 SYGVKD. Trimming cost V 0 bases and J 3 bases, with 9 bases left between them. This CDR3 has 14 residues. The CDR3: CAISESLGGYEQYF. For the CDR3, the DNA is TGTGCCATCAGTGAGTCGTTAGGGGGCTACGAGCAGTACTTC.

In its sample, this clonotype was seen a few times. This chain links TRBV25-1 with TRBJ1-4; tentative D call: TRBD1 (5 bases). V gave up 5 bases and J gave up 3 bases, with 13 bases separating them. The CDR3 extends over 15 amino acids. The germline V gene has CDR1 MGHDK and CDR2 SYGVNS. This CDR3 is CASSLLQDSNEKLFF. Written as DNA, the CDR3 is TGTGCCAGCAGTTTATTACAGGATTCTAATGAAAAACTGTTTTTT. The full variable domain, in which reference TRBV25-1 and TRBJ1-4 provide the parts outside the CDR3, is EADIYQTPRYLVIGTGKKITLECSQTMGHDKMYWYQQDPGMELHLIHYSYGVNSTEKGDLSSESTVSRIRTEHFPLTLESARPSHTSQYLCASSLLQDSNEKLFFGSGTQLSVL.

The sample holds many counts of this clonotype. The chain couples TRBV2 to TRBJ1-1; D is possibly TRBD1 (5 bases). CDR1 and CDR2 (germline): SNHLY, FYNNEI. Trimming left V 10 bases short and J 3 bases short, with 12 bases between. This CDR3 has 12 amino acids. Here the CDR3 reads CAKRGEHTEAFF. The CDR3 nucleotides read TGTGCCAAGCGGGGGGAACACACTGAAGCTTTCTTT.

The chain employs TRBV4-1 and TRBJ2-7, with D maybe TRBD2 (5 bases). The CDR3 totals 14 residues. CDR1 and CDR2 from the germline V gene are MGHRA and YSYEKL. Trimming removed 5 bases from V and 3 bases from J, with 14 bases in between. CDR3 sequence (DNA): TGCGCCAGCAGCAGAGACACGGACTTCTACGAGCAGTACTTC. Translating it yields CASSRDTDFYEQYF.

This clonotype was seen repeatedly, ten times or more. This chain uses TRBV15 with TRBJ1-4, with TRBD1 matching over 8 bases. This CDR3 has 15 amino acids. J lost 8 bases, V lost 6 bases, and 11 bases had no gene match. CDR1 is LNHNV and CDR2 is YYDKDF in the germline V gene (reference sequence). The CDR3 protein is CATRLNRGEQEKLFF. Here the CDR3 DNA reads TGTGCCACCAGACTTAACAGGGGGGAGCAAGAAAAACTGTTTTTT.

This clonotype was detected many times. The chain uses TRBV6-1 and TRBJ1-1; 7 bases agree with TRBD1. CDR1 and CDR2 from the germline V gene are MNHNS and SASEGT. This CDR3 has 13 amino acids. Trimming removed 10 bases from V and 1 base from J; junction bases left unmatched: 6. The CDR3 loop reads CAIATGTNTEAFF. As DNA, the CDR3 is TGTGCCATCGCGACAGGGACGAACACTGAAGCTTTCTTT.

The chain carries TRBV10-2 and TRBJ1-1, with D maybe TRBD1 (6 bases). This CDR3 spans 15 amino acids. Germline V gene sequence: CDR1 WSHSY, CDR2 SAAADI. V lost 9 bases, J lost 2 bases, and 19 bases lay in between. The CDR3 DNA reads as TGCGCCAGTCTCATGGGGGGCAGGGTTAACACTGAAGCTTTCTTT. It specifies CASLMGGRVNTEAFF.

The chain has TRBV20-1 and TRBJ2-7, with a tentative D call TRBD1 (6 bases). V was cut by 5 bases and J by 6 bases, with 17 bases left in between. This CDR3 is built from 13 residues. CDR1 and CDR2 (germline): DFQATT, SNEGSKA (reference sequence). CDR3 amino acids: CSASPTGRVEQYF. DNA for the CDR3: TGCAGTGCTTCACCGACAGGTAGAGTCGAGCAGTACTTC.

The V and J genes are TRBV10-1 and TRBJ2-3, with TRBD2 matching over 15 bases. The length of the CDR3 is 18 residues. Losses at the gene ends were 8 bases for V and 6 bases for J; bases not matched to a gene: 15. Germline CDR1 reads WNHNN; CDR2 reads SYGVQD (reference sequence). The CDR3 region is CASSKGLAGGGFIDTQYF. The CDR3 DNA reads TGCGCCAGCTCCAAAGGACTAGCGGGGGGGGGGTTCATTGATACGCAGTATTTT.

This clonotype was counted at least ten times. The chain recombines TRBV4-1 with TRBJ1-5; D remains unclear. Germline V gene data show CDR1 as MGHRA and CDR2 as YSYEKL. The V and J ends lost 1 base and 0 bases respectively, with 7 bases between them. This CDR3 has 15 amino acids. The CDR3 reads CASSQASGSNQPQHF. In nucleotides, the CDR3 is TGCGCCAGCAGCCAAGCTTCGGGTAGCAATCAGCCCCAGCATTTT.

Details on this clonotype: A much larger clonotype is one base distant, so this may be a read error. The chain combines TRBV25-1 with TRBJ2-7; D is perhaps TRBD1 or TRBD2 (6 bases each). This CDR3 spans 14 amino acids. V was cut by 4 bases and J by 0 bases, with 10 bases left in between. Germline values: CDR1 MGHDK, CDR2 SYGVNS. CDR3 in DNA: TGTGCCAGCAGTGGGGGGGCCAACTCCTACGAGCAGTACTTC. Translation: CASSGGANSYEQYF.

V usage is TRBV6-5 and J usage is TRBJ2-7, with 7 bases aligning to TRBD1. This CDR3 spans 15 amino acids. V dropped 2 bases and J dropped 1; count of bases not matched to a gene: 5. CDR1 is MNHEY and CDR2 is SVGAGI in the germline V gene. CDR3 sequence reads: CASSYTRDSSYEQYF. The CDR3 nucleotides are TGTGCCAGCAGTTACACCCGGGACAGTTCCTACGAGCAGTACTTC.